The 13 T cell receptor beta chains listed next were all sequenced from one sample in a study of breast tumors, draining lymph nodes, adjacent tissues. TCRdb processed the multiplex PCR reads anew with MiXCR; each CDR3 protein has one entry. Of 200,000 or so distinct CDR3 sequences in the sample, 31% were seen once. Axillary draining lymph nodes of breast cancer patients supplied the node samples. Sequencing was done on a sample of axillary lymph node tissue. The origin of the receptors is a female donor with breast cancer. Some clones in this sample may be carry-over from other donors' samples.

Many counts were recorded for this clonotype. The chain uses TRBV20-1 and TRBJ2-7; D is unclear. V was cut by 5 bases and J by 0 bases, with 14 bases left in between. The CDR3 covers 14 residues. Germline CDR1 DFQATT, CDR2 SNEGSKA (reference sequence). CDR3 residues: CSAPPHTVSYEQYF. As DNA, the CDR3 is TGCAGTGCTCCCCCCCACACTGTCTCCTACGAGCAGTACTTC.

There are a few counts of this clonotype. A much bigger clone sits one base away, suggesting this may be a read error. The rearrangement links TRBV14 to TRBJ2-2; D is perhaps TRBD1 or TRBD2 (5 bases each). The CDR3 covers 14 residues. The germline V gene encodes CDR1 SGHDN and CDR2 FVKESK. CDR3 loop: CATRGDVSTGELSF. The CDR3 region has the DNA TGTGCCACCCGGGGCGACGTGAGCACCGGGGAGCTGTCTTTT.

The J gene is TRBJ2-5, the V gene TRBV15, with 7 bases that match TRBD1. Trimming at V came to 0 bases and at J to 9 bases, leaving 10 bases not matched to a gene. CDR1 and CDR2 (germline): LNHNV, YYDKDF (reference sequence). There are 15 residues in the CDR3. The CDR3 DNA follows: TGTGCCACCAGCAGAGATCGGGGACAGCAGGAGGCCCAGTACTTC. Translation gives CATSRDRGQQEAQYF. Drawing the rest from reference TRBV15 and TRBJ2-5, the complete variable domain is DAMVIQNPRYQVTQFGKPVTLSCSQTLNHNVMYWYQQKSSQAPKLLFHYYDKDFNNEADTPDNFQSRRPNTSFCFLDIRSPGLGDTAMYLCATSRDRGQQEAQYFGPGTRLLVL.

The chain recombines TRBV20-1 with TRBJ1-6; TRBD1 might be the D (6 bases). This CDR3 has 16 amino acids. Germline V gene lookup returns CDR1 DFQATT and CDR2 SNEGSKA (reference sequence). V dropped 1 base and J dropped 10 bases, with 20 bases sitting between them. The CDR3 reads CSARAPGGGEGSPLHF. DNA for the CDR3: TGCAGTGCTAGAGCCCCCGGGGGGGGCGAAGGGTCACCCCTCCACTTT.

As for this clonotype: A much larger clone differs by one base, so this may be a read error. The CDR3 nucleotides are TGTGCCAGCAGTATGGACAGACAAAATGAAGAACTGTTTTTT. Its protein is CASSMDRQNEELFF. The chain joins TRBV5-4 to TRBJ1-4, with D tentatively TRBD1 (6 bases). CDR1 is SGHNT and CDR2 is YYREEE in the germline V gene (reference sequence). The CDR3 is 14 amino acids.

This clonotype came up many times. V usage is TRBV20-1 and J usage is TRBJ2-7, with D tentatively TRBD2 (6 bases). Germline CDR1 is DFQATT and CDR2 is SNEGSKA (reference sequence). The CDR3 has 13 residues. The V and J ends lost 6 bases and 3 bases respectively, with 15 bases between them. Written as DNA, the CDR3 is TGCAGTGCCACGGGGGTTCGCCGCTACGAGCAGTACTTC. It specifies CSATGVRRYEQYF.

The gene calls are TRBV10-3 and TRBJ1-6, with TRBD1 as a possible D gene (6 bases). CDR1 and CDR2 from the germline V gene are ENHRY and SYGVKD. The V gene lost 2 bases and the J gene lost 7 bases, with 12 bases spanning the gap. The CDR3 sequence is 15 residues long. CDR3 in DNA: TGTGCCATCAGTGAGCTAACAGGGCGGAATTCACCCCTCCACTTT. Its translation is CAISELTGRNSPLHF.

V usage is TRBV11-2 and J usage is TRBJ1-2; D unresolved. V lost 5 bases and J 6 bases, leaving 25 bases between the germline ends. The CDR3 contains 17 residues. Looked up from germline, CDR1 is SGHAT and CDR2 is FQNNGV. The CDR3 DNA reads as TGTGCCAGCAGCCCGAGTCTGACTAGCGGGTTATACAATGGCTACACCTTC. Protein product: CASSPSLTSGLYNGYTF.

In regard to this clonotype: The junction departs from germline at one end; a sequencing error may be responsible. This chain connects TRBV6-5 to TRBJ1-2; D perhaps matches TRBD1 (5 bases). The CDR3 totals 15 residues. Germline values: CDR1 MNHEY, CDR2 SVGAGI. The CDR3 DNA follows: TGTGCCAGCAGTCACTCTGTTGACAGCCCCTATGGCTACACCTTC. This gives the protein CASSHSVDSPYGYTF.

This chain uses TRBV28 with TRBJ2-1; 11 bases are shared with TRBD2. CDR3 length: 15 amino acids. Per the germline V gene, CDR1 is MDHEN and CDR2 is SYDVKM. The V segment lost 9 bases and the J segment 1 base; nucleotides outside the gene matches: 5. CDR3 DNA sequence: TGTGCCAGTACCCGACTAGCGGGGTCCTACAATGAGCAGTTCTTC. This translates into CASTRLAGSYNEQFF. Drawing the rest from reference TRBV28 and TRBJ2-1, the complete variable domain is DVKVTQSSRYLVKRTGEKVFLECVQDMDHENMFWYRQDPGLGLRLIYFSYDVKMKEKGDIPEGYSVSREKKERFSLILESASTNQTSMYLCASTRLAGSYNEQFFGPGTRLTVL.

Many counts were recorded for this clonotype. The chain joins TRBV5-5 to TRBJ1-5; the D gene is possibly TRBD1 (6 bases). Trimming took 0 bases from V and 2 from J, leaving 12 bases between them. CDR3 length: 16 amino acids. Per germline, CDR1 SGHKS and CDR2 YYEKEE (reference sequence). CDR3 sequence: CASSLGPPGGNQPQHF. The CDR3 nucleotides are TGTGCCAGCAGCTTGGGACCCCCAGGGGGCAATCAGCCCCAGCATTTT.

This clonotype was counted many times. CDR3 bases: TGTGCCAGTAGTACTCCGGGACAGGGCGCAGTTAGCAATCAGCCCCAGCATTTT. It translates to CASSTPGQGAVSNQPQHF. This chain uses TRBV19 with TRBJ1-5; 9 bases line up with TRBD1. The junction had 10 bases not matched to a gene; V was cut back by 4 bases and J by 0 bases. CDR1 is LNHDA, CDR2 SQIVND, per germline (reference sequence). The length of the CDR3 is 18 residues. Looking up the rest from reference TRBV19 and TRBJ1-5 gives the full variable domain: DGGITQSPKYLFRKEGQNVTLSCEQNLNHDAMYWYRQDPGQGLRLIYYSQIVNDFQKGDIAEGYSVSREKKESFPLTVTSAQKNPTAFYLCASSTPGQGAVSNQPQHFGDGTRLSIL.

There are many counts of this clonotype. The chain employs TRBV2 and TRBJ2-7; 8 positions agree with TRBD1. Germline trimming cut 6 bases from V and 1 base from J; bases unmatched to any gene: 5. The CDR3 sequence is 14 residues long. Germline loops: CDR1 SNHLY, CDR2 FYNNEI. DNA of the CDR3: TGTGCCAGCAGATTGGGACAGGCTTCCTACGAGCAGTACTTC. Translated: CASRLGQASYEQYF.